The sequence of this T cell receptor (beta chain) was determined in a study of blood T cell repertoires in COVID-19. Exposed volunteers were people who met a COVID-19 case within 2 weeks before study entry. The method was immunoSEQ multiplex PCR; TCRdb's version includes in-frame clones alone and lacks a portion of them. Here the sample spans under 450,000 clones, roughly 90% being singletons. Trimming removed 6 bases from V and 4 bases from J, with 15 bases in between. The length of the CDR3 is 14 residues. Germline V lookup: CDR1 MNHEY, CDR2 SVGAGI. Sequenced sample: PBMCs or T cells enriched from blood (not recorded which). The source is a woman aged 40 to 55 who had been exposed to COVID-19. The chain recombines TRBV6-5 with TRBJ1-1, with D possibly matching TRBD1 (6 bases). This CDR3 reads CASRAQGLGTEAFF. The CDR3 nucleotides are TGTGCCAGCAGGGCACAGGGTTTGGGCACTGAAGCTTTCTTT.